This T cell receptor beta chain was obtained from a study of OX40 agonist ivuxolimab in advanced cancers. On the study more broadly: In this cohort, patients received ivuxolimab, an agonistic anti-OX40 (CD134) antibody.

Only in-frame clones appear in the TCRdb table, and some are missing; sequencing was by immunoSEQ multiplex PCR. The data contain some 77,000 clones, 87% of them singletons. Regarding this clone: Its matching antigen is unknown.

Germline V CDR1 and CDR2: SGHTA, FQGNSA. This CDR3 has 15 residues. Trimming left V 1 base short and J 4 bases short, with 11 bases between. Study-level results: More expanded clones were found, on average, in CD8+ than in CD4+ T cells. Clonal expansion was among the lowest in partial responders at 0.1-3.0 mg/kg, especially CD8+.

The starting material was CD4+ or CD8+ T cells sorted from blood, obtained in a trial of the OX40 agonist ivuxolimab. The receptor's source is an adult with an advanced solid tumor such as melanoma, head and neck, liver or kidney cancer. The chain is built from TRBV7-2 and TRBJ2-1; tentatively, D is TRBD1 (5 bases). CDR3 sequence reads: CASSLEGRPYNEQFF. CDR3 DNA: TGTGCCAGCAGCTTAGAGGGGCGACCTTACAATGAGCAGTTCTTC. Full variable domain (rest looked up from reference TRBV7-2 and TRBJ2-1): GAGVSQSPSNKVTEKGKDVELRCDPISGHTALYWYRQSLGQGLEFLIYFQGNSAPDKSGLPSDRFSAERTGGSVSTLTIQRTQQEDSAVYLCASSLEGRPYNEQFFGPGTRLTVL.